The clone carrying this T cell receptor (beta chain) appeared many times. What it binds is unknown. This specimen comes from a study of T cell repertoires in cytomegalovirus infection. Study-level findings and limits: Carriers of CMV and the relevant HLA type were discriminated by public TCR beta frequency.

TCRdb reprocessed the reads via MiXCR and lists one record per CDR3 protein. The sample records about 140,000 distinct CDR3 sequences, about 31% being singletons. The TCR was taken from a human donor in good health (CMV status not recorded). Some clones in this sample may be carry-over from other donors' samples. This material consisted of CD8+ T cells from cultured PBMCs, taken from culture after CMV antigen stimulation.

CDR3 coding DNA: TGTGCCAGCAGAGAGCAGGGGGACACTGAAGCTTTCTTT. It codes for CASREQGDTEAFF. The chain recombines TRBV12-3 or TRBV12-4 with TRBJ1-1, with 7 bases identical to TRBD1. This CDR3 comprises 13 residues. With V trimmed by 6 bases and J by 3 bases, 4 bases remained unmatched.